This T cell receptor beta chain stems from a study of persistence of HIV-infected CD4 T cells. Notes on the study in general: CMV- and Gag-responding cells had lower TCRbeta richness than CD3/CD28-responding cells. Antigen-responding cells were enriched for degenerate expanded CDR3beta sequences.

This CDR3 spans 14 amino acids. Germline CDR1 reads SNHLY; CDR2 reads FYNNEI. Deletions cut 6 bases from V and 8 bases from J, with 14 bases between. Overlapping HIV-1 Gag 15-mer peptides at roughly 1 ug per peptide per mL were used. Responding CD4+ T cells were sorted by upregulation of both CD40 ligand and CD69. CD4+ T cell counts exceeded 400 cells/uL; CMV serology was positive. Sequencing used immunoSEQ version 4 in survey mode. Profiling relied on immunoSEQ multiplex PCR, and the TCRdb table lists in-frame clones only, not all of them. The sample contains about 20,000 clones, 65% of which appear only once. This clone was counted a few times. The antigen remains undetermined.

The chain links TRBV2 to TRBJ1-6, with D unclear. The source was CD4+ T cells sorted from PBMCs after roughly 19-hour stimulation, collected from a patient who received antiretroviral therapy. This TCR was recovered from an adult woman with HIV who was CMV-seropositive. CDR3: CASRKDGTHSPLHF. For the CDR3, the DNA is TGTGCCAGCAGAAAGGACGGTACCCATTCACCCCTCCACTTT.